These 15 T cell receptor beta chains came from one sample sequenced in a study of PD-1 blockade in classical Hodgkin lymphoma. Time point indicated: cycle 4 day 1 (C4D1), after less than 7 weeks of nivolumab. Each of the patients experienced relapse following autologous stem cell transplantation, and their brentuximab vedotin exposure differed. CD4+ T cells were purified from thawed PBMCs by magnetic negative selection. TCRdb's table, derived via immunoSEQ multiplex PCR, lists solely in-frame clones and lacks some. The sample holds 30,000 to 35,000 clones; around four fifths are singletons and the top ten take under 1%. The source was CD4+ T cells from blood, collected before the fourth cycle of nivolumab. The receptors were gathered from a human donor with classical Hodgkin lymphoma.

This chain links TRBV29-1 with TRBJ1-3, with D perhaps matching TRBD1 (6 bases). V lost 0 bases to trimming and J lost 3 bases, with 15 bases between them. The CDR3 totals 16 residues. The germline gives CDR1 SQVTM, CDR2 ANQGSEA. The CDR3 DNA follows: TGCAGCGTTGAAGAGAGAGCAGGGGTCTATGGAAACACCATATATTTT. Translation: CSVEERAGVYGNTIYF.

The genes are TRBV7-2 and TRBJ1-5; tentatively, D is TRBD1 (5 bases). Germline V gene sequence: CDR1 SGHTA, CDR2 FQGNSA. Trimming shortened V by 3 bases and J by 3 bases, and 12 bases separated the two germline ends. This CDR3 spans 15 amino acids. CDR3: CASSFRDGFNQPQHF. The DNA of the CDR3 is TGTGCCAGCAGCTTCCGGGACGGGTTCAATCAGCCCCAGCATTTT.

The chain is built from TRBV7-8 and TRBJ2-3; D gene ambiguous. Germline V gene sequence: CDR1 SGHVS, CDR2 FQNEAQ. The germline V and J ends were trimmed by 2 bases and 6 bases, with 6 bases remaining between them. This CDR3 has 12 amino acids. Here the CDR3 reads CASSLSADTQYF. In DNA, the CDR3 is TGTGCCAGCAGCTTATCCGCCGATACGCAGTATTTT. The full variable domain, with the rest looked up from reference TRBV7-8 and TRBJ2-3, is GAGVSQSPRYKVAKRGQDVALRCDPISGHVSLFWYQQALGQGPEFLTYFQNEAQLDKSGLPSDRFFAERPEGSVSTLKIQRTQQEDSAVYLCASSLSADTQYFGPGTRLTVL.

CDR3 in DNA: TGTGCCAGCAGCCAGTATAATACGGCTTTCTTT. Protein product: CASSQYNTAFF. The chain links TRBV7-9 to TRBJ1-1, with D unclear. This CDR3 spans 11 amino acids. Trimming removed 5 bases from V and 11 bases from J, with 12 bases in between. The germline gives CDR1 SEHNR, CDR2 FQNEAQ (reference sequence).

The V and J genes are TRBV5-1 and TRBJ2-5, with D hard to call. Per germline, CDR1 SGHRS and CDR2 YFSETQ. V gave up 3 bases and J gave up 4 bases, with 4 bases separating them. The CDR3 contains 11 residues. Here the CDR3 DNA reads TGCGCCAGCAGCTCCCGAGAGACCCAGTACTTC. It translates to CASSSRETQYF.

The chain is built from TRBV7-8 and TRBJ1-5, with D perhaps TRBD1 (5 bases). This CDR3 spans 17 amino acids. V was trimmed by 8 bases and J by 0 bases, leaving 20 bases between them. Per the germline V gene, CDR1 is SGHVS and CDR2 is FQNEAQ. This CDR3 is CASHMGPRGPSNQPQHF. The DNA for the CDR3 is TGTGCCAGCCATATGGGGCCCCGCGGACCTAGCAATCAGCCCCAGCATTTT.

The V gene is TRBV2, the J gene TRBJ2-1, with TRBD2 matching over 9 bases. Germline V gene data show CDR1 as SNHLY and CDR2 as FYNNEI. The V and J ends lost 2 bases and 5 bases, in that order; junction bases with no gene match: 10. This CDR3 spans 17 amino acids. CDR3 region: CASSENQGAGGNNEQFF. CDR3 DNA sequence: TGTGCCAGCAGTGAAAATCAAGGAGCGGGGGGTAACAATGAGCAGTTCTTC. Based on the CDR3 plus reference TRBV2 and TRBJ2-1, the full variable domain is EPEVTQTPSHQVTQMGQEVILRCVPISNHLYFYWYRQILGQKVEFLVSFYNNEISEKSEIFDDQFSVERPDGSNFTLKIRSTKLEDSAMYFCASSENQGAGGNNEQFFGPGTRLTVL.

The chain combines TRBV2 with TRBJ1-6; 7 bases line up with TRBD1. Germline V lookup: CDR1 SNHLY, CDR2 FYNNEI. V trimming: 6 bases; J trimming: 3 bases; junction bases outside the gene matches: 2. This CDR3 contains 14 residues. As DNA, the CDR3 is TGTGCCAGCAGCAGGGACAGCTATAATTCACCCCTCCACTTT. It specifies CASSRDSYNSPLHF.

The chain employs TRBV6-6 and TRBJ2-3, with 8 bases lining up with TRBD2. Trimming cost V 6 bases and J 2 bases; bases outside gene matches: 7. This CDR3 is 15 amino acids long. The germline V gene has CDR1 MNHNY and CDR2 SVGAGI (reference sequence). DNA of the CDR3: TGTGCCAGCAGCCCGGGCGGGGGGATCACAGATACGCAGTATTTT. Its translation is CASSPGGGITDTQYF.

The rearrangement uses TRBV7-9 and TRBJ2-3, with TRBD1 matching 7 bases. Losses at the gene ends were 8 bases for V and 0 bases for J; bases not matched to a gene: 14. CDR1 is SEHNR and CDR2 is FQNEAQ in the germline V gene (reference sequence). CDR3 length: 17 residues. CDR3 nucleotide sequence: TGTGCCAGCGGTCCCGGGACAGCGCCTTTTAGCACAGATACGCAGTATTTT. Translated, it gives CASGPGTAPFSTDTQYF.

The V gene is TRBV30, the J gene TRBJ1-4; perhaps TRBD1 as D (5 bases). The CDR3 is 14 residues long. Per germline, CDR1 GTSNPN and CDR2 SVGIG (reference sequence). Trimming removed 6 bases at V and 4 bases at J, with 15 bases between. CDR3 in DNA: TGTGCCTGCTTCCCCGACAGACGTAATGAAAAACTGTTTTTT. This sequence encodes CACFPDRRNEKLFF.

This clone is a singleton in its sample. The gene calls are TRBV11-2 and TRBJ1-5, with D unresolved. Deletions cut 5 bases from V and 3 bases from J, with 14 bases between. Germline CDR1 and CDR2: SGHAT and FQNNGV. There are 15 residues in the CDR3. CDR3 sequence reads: CASSKGRQVNQPQHF. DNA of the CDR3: TGTGCCAGCAGCAAAGGGCGGCAGGTCAATCAGCCCCAGCATTTT. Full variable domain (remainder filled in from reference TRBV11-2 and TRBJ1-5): EAGVAQSPRYKIIEKRQSVAFWCNPISGHATLYWYQQILGQGPKLLIQFQNNGVVDDSQLPKDRFSAERLKGVDSTLKIQPAKLEDSAVYLCASSKGRQVNQPQHFGDGTRLSIL.

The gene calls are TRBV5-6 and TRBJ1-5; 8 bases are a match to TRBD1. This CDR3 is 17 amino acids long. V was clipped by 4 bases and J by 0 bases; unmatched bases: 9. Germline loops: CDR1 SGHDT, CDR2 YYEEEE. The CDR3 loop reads CASSARQGLDSNQPQHF. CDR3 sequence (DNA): TGTGCCAGCAGCGCCCGACAGGGGCTCGATAGCAATCAGCCCCAGCATTTT.

The CDR3 sequence is CAWSGGWGYGYTF. In DNA form, the CDR3 reads TGTGCCTGGAGTGGGGGTTGGGGCTATGGCTACACCTTC. This rearrangement joins TRBV30 to TRBJ1-2; D unclear. The CDR3 loop spans 13 amino acids. The V and J ends lost 1 base and 4 bases respectively, with 10 bases between them. CDR1 and CDR2 from the germline V gene are GTSNPN and SVGIG (reference sequence).

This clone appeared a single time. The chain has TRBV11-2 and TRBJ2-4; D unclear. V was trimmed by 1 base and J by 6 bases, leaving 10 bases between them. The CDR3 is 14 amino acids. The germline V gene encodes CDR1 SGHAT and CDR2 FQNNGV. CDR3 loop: CASSLGFQGNIQYF. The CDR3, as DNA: TGTGCCAGCAGCTTAGGGTTCCAAGGAAACATTCAGTACTTC. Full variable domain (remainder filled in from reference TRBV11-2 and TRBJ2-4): EAGVAQSPRYKIIEKRQSVAFWCNPISGHATLYWYQQILGQGPKLLIQFQNNGVVDDSQLPKDRFSAERLKGVDSTLKIQPAKLEDSAVYLCASSLGFQGNIQYFGAGTRLSVL.